This T cell receptor beta chain comes out of a study of blood T cells in healthy people across ages. This clonotype was seen at least ten times. What it binds is unknown. The V end was cut by 4 bases, the J end by 3 bases, with 16 bases between. Germline assignment: CDR1 SGHRS and CDR2 YFSETQ. The CDR3 loop spans 15 amino acids. Isolated per sample were at least 7 million PBMCs. Study observations and caveats: TCR beta diversity, measured per million T cells, fell in a roughly linear way with age.

A second about 7 to 11 cycle PCR used barcoded and J-beta primers. TCRdb processed the 5' RACE reads anew with MiXCR; each CDR3 protein has one entry. This sample carries about 720,000 distinct CDR3 sequences, 22% of them seen once, and the ten largest clones take around a fifth. Sequencing was performed on blood. This receptor was obtained from a man aged 70 or older in good health. The V call is TRBV5-1, the J call TRBJ1-2, with D possibly being TRBD1 (6 bases). Here the CDR3 DNA reads TGCGCCAGCAGCGTTACAGGGAATCCCGACTATGGCTACACCTTC. The encoded protein is CASSVTGNPDYGYTF.